One sample yielded the 10 T cell receptor beta chains listed below, sequenced in a study of siplizumab effects on memory and regulatory T cells. Data came from immunoSEQ multiplex PCR; TCRdb stores just in-frame clones and leaves some out. This sample has tens of thousands of clones, with 80% to 95% found just once. What was sequenced was CD8+ T cells sorted from blood. These receptors all come from a human donor in good health.

This clone was counted once. The genes are TRBV5-1 and TRBJ1-1; D not resolved. Germline V gene lookup returns CDR1 SGHRS and CDR2 YFSETQ. This CDR3 contains 14 residues. The V end lost 2 bases, the J end lost 0 bases, and 8 bases lay between the germline ends. The CDR3 here is CASSFAAMNTEAFF. The DNA of the CDR3 is TGCGCCAGCAGCTTCGCGGCTATGAACACTGAAGCTTTCTTT. Looking up the rest from reference TRBV5-1 and TRBJ1-1 gives the full variable domain: KAGVTQTPRYLIKTRGQQVTLSCSPISGHRSVSWYQQTPGQGLQFLFEYFSETQRNKGNFPGRFSGRQFSNSRSEMNVSTLELGDSALYLCASSFAAMNTEAFFGQGTRLTVV.

This chain links TRBV30 with TRBJ1-3; D is unclear. V was cut by 0 bases and J by 2 bases, with 5 bases left in between. Germline CDR1 is GTSNPN and CDR2 is SVGIG (reference sequence). CDR3 length: 13 amino acids. The CDR3 nucleotides read TGTGCCTGGAGTGTAGCCACTGGAAACACCATATATTTT. This translates into CAWSVATGNTIYF.

This chain connects TRBV19 to TRBJ2-2, with D hard to call. Trimming removed 5 bases from V and 5 bases from J, with 6 bases in between. The length of the CDR3 is 12 residues. The germline CDR1 and CDR2 sequences are LNHDA and SQIVND (reference sequence). Written as DNA, the CDR3 is TGTGCCAGTAGTTTAGGAACCGGGGAGCTGTTTTTT. Protein product: CASSLGTGELFF. The whole variable domain, filled in from reference TRBV19 and TRBJ2-2, reads DGGITQSPKYLFRKEGQNVTLSCEQNLNHDAMYWYRQDPGQGLRLIYYSQIVNDFQKGDIAEGYSVSREKKESFPLTVTSAQKNPTAFYLCASSLGTGELFFGEGSRLTVL.

This clone was seen only once. The rearrangement links TRBV5-1 to TRBJ2-5, with D perhaps assigned TRBD1 or TRBD2 (6 bases each). Trimming removed 2 bases at V and 2 bases at J, with 13 bases between. Germline V gene sequence: CDR1 SGHRS, CDR2 YFSETQ. This CDR3 has 15 amino acids. The CDR3 loop is CASSFTWGAQETQYF. The CDR3 DNA is TGCGCCAGCAGCTTCACGTGGGGGGCTCAAGAGACCCAGTACTTC.

The rearrangement uses TRBV9 and TRBJ2-1; TRBD1 matches at 8 bases. Germline CDR1 reads SGDLS; CDR2 reads YYNGEE. The CDR3 loop spans 15 amino acids. V lost 2 bases to trimming and J lost 7 bases; unmatched junction nucleotides: 8. The CDR3 DNA follows: TGTGCCAGCAGCGTCGACTGGACAGGGAGGAATGAGCAGTTCTTC. It yields the protein CASSVDWTGRNEQFF.

The V and J genes are TRBV30 and TRBJ2-7, with 11 bases matching TRBD1. V shed 4 bases, J shed 7 bases, and the junction held 9 bases outside the gene matches. Germline loops: CDR1 GTSNPN, CDR2 SVGIG (reference sequence). The CDR3 sequence is 14 residues long. This CDR3 reads CAWTMGTGGGEQYF. Here the CDR3 DNA reads TGTGCCTGGACCATGGGGACAGGGGGAGGGGAGCAGTACTTC. Complete variable domain (other parts from reference TRBV30 and TRBJ2-7): SQTIHQWPATLVQPVGSPLSLECTVEGTSNPNLYWYRQAAGRGLQLLFYSVGIGQISSEVPQNLSASRPQDRQFILSSKKLLLSDSGFYLCAWTMGTGGGEQYFGPGTRLTVT.

This CDR3 reads CASSPMGRGVANTEAFF. The CDR3 nucleotides are TGTGCCAGCTCACCGATGGGACGGGGCGTAGCGAACACTGAAGCTTTCTTT. The rearrangement links TRBV18 to TRBJ1-1; D may be TRBD1 (5 bases). V lost 3 bases and J 1 base, leaving 18 bases between the germline ends. The CDR3 length is 17 residues. Germline V gives CDR1 KGHSH, CDR2 LQKENI.

DNA for the CDR3: TGTGCCAGTAGTTCCCTAGCGGGGTACAATGAGCAGTTCTTC. Its protein is CASSSLAGYNEQFF. The J gene is TRBJ2-1, the V gene TRBV19; TRBD2 aligns across 9 bases. Germline CDR1 reads LNHDA; CDR2 reads SQIVND (reference sequence). The CDR3 spans 14 residues. Trimming at V came to 5 bases and at J to 4 bases, leaving 3 bases not matched to a gene.

The chain is built from TRBV5-6 and TRBJ2-7, with 9 bases lining up with TRBD2. CDR3 length: 13 amino acids. Germline values: CDR1 SGHDT, CDR2 YYEEEE. J lost 3 bases, V lost 4 bases, and 2 bases had no gene match. CDR3 residues: CASSSSGGYEQYF. CDR3 nucleotide sequence: TGTGCCAGCAGCAGTAGCGGGGGCTACGAGCAGTACTTC.

This chain uses TRBV21-1 with TRBJ2-3; the table's D call, TRBD2, was not checked against the DNA. TRBV21-1 constitutes a pseudogene. CDR3 length equals 14 residues. The CDR3 nucleotides are TGTGCCAGCACCAAGGCTAGTCTCTTAGATACGCAGTATTTT. Its protein is CASTKASLLDTQYF.